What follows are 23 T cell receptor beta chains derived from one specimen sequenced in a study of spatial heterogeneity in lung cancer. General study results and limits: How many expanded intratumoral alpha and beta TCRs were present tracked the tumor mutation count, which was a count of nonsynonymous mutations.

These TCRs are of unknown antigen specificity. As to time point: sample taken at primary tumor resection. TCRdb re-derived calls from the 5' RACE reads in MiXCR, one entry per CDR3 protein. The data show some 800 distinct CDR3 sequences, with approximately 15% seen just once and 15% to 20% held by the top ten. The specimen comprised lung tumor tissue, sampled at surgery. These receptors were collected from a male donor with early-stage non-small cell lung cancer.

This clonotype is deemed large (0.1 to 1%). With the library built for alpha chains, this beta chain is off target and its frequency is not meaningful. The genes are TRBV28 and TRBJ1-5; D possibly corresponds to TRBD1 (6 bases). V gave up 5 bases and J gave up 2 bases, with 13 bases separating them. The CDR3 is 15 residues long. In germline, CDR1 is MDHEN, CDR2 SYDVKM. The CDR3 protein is CASSPSGVGNQPQHF. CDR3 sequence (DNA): TGTGCCAGCAGTCCTTCAGGGGTTGGCAATCAGCCCCAGCATTTT. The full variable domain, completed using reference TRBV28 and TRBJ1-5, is DVKVTQSSRYLVKRTGEKVFLECVQDMDHENMFWYRQDPGLGLRLIYFSYDVKMKEKGDIPEGYSVSREKKERFSLILESASTNQTSMYLCASSPSGVGNQPQHFGDGTRLSIL.

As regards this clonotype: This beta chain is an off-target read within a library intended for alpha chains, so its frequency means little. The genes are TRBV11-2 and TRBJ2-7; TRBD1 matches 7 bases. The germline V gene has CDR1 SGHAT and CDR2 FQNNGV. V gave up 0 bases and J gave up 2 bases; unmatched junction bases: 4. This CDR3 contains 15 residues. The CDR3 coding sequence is TGTGCCAGCAGCTTAGATGGGGACAGAACCTACGAGCAGTACTTC. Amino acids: CASSLDGDRTYEQYF.

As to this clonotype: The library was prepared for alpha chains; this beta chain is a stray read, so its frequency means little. The CDR3 nucleotides read TGTGCCATCAGTGCAGACAGCTATAATTCACCCCTCCACTTT. Residues: CAISADSYNSPLHF. The rearrangement joins TRBV10-3 to TRBJ1-6; D is possibly TRBD1 (5 bases). This CDR3 spans 14 amino acids. Trimming took 4 bases from V and 3 from J, leaving 7 bases between them. From germline, CDR1 is ENHRY and CDR2 SYGVKD.

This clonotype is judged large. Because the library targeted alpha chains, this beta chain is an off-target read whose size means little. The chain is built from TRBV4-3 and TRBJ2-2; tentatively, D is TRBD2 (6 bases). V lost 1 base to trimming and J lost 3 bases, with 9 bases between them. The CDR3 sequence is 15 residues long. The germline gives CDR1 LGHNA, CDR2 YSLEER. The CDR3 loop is CASSQGDFDTGELFF. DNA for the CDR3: TGCGCCAGCAGCCAAGGGGACTTCGACACCGGGGAGCTGTTTTTT.

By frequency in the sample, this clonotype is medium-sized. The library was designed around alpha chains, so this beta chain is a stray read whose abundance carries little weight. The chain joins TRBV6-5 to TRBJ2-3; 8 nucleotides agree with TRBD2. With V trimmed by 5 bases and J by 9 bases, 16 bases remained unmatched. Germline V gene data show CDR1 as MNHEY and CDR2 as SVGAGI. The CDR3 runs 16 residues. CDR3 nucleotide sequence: TGTGCCAGCAGTCATGGGACTAGTCCCGATGGGTGGACGCAGTATTTT. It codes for CASSHGTSPDGWTQYF.

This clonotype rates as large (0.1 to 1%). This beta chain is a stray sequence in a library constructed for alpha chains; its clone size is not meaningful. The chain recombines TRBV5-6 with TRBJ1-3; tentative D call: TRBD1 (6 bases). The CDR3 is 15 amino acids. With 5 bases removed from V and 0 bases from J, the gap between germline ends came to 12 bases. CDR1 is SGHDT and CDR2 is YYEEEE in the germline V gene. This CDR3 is CASRPGQSSGNTIYF. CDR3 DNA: TGTGCCAGCAGACCTGGACAGTCCTCTGGAAACACCATATATTTT.

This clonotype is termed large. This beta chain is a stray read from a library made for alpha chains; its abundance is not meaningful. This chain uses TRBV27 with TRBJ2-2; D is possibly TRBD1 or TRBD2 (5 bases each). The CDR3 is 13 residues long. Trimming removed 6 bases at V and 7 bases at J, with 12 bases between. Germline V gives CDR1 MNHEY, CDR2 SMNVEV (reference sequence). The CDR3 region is CASSSGRSGELFF. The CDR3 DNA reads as TGTGCCAGCAGCTCGGGGCGCAGCGGGGAGCTGTTTTTT.

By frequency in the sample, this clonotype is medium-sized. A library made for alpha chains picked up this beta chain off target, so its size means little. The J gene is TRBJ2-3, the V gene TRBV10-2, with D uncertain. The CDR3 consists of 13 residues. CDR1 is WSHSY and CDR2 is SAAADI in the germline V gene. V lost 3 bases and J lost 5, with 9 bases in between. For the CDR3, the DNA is TGCGCCAGCAGTGAAAACAGTGGAGATACGCAGTATTTT. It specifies CASSENSGDTQYF.

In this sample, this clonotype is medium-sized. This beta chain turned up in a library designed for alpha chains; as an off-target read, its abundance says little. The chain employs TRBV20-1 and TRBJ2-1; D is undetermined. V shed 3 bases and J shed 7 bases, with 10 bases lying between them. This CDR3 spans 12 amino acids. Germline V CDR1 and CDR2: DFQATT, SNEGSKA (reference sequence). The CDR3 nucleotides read TGCAGTGCTAGTCCCTTAGGGAATGAGCAGTTCTTC. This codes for CSASPLGNEQFF.

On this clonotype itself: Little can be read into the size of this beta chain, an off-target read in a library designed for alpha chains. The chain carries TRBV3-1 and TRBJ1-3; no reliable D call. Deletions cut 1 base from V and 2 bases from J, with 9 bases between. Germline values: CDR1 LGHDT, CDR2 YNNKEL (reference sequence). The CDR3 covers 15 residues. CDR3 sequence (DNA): TGTGCCAGCAGCCAAGTTAGTCAGCCTGGAAACACCATATATTTT. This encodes CASSQVSQPGNTIYF.

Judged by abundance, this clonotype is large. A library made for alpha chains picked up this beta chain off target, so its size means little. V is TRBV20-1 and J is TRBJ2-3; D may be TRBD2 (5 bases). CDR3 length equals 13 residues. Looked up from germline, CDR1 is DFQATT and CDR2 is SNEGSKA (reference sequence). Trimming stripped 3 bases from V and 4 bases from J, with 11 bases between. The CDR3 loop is CSARGGEPDTQYF. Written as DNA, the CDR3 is TGCAGTGCTAGGGGTGGGGAGCCAGATACGCAGTATTTT.

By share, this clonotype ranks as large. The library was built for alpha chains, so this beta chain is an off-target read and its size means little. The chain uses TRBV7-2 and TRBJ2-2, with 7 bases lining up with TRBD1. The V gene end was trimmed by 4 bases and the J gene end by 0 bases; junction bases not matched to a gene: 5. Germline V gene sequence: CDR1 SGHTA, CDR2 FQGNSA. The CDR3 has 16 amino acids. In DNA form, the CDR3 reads TGTGCCAGCAGCTACTCGGGGACAGCGAACACCGGGGAGCTGTTTTTT. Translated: CASSYSGTANTGELFF.

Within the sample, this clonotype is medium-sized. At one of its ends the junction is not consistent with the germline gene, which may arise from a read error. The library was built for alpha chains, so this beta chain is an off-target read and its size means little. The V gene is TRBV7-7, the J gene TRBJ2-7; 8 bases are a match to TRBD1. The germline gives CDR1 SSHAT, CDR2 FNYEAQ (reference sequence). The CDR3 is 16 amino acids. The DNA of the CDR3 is TGTGCTAGCAGCCGTAGGACAGGGCCACGCCGTTGGGAGCAGTACTTC. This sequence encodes CASSRRTGPRRWEQYF.

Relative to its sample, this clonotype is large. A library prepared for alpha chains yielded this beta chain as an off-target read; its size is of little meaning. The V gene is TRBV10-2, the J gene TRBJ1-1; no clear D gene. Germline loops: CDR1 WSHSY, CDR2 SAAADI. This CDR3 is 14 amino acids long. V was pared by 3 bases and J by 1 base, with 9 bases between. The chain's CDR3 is CASSDQRQNTEAFF. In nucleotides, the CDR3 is TGCGCCAGCAGTGATCAACGACAGAACACTGAAGCTTTCTTT.

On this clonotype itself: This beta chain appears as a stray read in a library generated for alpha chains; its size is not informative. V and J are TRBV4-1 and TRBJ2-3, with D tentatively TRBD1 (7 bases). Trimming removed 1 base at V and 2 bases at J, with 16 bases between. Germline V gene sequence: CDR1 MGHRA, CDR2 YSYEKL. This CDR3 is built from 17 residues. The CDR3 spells CASSQGEAGGYTDTQYF. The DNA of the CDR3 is TGCGCCAGCAGCCAAGGGGAGGCAGGGGGTTACACAGATACGCAGTATTTT.

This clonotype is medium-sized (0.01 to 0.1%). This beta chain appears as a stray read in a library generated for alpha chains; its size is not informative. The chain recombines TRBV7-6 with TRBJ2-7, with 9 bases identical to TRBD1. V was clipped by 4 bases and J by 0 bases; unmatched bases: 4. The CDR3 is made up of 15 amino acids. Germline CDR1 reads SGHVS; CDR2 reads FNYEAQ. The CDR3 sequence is CASSSGQGTSYEQYF. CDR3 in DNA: TGTGCCAGCAGCTCAGGACAGGGGACCTCCTACGAGCAGTACTTC.

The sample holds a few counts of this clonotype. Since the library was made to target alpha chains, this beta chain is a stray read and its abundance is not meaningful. This CDR3 reads CASSVAQGTLETQYF. The CDR3 DNA sequence: TGTGCCAGCAGCGTAGCGCAGGGGACCCTCGAGACCCAGTACTTC. V gene TRBV9 combines with J gene TRBJ2-5, with TRBD1 as a possible D gene (6 bases). Per germline, CDR1 SGDLS and CDR2 YYNGEE. This CDR3 is 15 amino acids long. Trimming left V 0 bases short and J 5 bases short, with 14 bases between.

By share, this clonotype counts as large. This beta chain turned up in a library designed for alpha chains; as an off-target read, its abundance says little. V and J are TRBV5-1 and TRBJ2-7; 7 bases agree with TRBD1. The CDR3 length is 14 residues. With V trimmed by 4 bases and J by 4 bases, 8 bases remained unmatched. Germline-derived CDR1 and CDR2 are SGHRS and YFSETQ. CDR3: CASSPRQGGYEQYF. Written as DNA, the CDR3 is TGCGCCAGCAGCCCCCGACAGGGTGGGTACGAGCAGTACTTC.

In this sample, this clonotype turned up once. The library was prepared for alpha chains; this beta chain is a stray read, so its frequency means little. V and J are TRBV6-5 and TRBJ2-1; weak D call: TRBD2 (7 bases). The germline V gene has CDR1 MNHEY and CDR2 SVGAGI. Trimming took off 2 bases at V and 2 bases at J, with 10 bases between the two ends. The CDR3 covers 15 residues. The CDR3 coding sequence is TGTGCCAGCAGTTACAGGGGGGGGACCTACAATGAGCAGTTCTTC. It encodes CASSYRGGTYNEQFF.

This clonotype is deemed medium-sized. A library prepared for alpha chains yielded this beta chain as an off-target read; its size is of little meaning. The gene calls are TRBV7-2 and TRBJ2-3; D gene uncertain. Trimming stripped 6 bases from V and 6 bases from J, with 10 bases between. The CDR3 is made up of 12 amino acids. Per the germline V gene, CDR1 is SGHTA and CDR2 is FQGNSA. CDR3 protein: CASSPSRDTQYF. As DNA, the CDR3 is TGTGCCAGCAGTCCCTCTCGGGATACGCAGTATTTT.

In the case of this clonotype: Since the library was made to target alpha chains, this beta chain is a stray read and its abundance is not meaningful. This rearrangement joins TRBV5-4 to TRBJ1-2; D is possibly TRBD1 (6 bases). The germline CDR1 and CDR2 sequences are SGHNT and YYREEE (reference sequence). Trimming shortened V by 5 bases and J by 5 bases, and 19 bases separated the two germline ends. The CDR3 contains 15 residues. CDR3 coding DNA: TGTGCCAGCAGTTTTGACCCCGGGACATTTTATGGCTACACCTTC. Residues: CASSFDPGTFYGYTF. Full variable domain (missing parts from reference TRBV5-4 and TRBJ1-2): ETGVTQSPTHLIKTRGQQVTLRCSSQSGHNTVSWYQQALGQGPQFIFQYYREEENGRGNFPPRFSGLQFPNYSSELNVNALELDDSALYLCASSFDPGTFYGYTFGSGTRLTVV.

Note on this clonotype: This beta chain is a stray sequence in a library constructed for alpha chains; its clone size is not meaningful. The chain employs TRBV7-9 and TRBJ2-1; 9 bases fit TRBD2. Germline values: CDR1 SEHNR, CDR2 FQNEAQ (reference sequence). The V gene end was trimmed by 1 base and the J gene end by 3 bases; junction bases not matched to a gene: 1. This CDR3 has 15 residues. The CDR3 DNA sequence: TGTGCCAGCAGCTTAGGAGCGGGGGGCTACAATGAGCAGTTCTTC. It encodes CASSLGAGGYNEQFF.

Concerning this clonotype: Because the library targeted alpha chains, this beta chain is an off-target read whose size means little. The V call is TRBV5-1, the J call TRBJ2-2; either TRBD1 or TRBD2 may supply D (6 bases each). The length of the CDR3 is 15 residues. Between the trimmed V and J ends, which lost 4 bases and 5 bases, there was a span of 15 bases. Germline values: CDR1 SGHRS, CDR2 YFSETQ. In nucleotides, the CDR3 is TGCGCCAGCAGCCCGGGGGCTGTAGGGACCGGGGAGCTGTTTTTT. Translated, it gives CASSPGAVGTGELFF.